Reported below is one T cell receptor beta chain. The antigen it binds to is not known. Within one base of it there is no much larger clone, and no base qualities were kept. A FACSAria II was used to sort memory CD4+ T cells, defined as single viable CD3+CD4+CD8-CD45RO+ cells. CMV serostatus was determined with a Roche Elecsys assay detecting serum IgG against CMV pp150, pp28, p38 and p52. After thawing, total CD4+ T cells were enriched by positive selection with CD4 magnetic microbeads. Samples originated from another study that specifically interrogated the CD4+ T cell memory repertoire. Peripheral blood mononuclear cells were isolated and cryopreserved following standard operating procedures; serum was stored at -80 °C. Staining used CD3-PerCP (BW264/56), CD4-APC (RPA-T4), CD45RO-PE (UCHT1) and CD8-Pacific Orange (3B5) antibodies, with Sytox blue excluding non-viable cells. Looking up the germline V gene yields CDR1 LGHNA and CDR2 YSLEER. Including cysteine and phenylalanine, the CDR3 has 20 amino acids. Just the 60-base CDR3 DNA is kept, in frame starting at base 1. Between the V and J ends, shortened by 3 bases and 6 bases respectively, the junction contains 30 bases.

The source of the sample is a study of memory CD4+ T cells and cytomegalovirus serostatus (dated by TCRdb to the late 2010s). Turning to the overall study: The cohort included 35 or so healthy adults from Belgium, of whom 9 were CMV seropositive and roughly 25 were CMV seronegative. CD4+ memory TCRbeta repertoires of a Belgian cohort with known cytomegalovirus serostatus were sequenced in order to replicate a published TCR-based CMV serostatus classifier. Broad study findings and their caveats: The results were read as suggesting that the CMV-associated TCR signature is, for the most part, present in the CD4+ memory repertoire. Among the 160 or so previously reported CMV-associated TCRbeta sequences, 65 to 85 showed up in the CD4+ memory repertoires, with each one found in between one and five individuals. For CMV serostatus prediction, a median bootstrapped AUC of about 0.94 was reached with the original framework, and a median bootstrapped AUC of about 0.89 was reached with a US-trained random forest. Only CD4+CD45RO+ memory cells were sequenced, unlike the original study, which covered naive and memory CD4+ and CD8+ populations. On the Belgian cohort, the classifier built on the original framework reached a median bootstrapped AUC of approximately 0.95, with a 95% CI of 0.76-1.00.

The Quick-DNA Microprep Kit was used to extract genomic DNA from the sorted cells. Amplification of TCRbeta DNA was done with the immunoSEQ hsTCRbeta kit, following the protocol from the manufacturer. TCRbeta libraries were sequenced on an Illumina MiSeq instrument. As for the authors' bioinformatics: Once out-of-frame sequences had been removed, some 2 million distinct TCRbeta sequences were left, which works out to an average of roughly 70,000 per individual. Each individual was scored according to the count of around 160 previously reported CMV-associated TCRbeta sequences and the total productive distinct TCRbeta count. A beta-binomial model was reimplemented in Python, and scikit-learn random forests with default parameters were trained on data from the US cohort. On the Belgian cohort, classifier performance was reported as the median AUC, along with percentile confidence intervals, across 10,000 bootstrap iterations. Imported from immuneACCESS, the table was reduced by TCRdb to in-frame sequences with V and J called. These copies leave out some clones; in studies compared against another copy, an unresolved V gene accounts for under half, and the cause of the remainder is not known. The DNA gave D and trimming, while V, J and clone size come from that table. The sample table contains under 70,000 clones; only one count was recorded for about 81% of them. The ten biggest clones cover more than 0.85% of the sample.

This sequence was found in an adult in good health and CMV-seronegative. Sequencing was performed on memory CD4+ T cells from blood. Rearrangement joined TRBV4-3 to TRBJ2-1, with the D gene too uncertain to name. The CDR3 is CASSHRVIHLMETESNEQFF. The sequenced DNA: TGCGCCAGCAGCCATCGGGTGATCCATTTGATGGAGACCGAGAGCAATGAGCAGTTCTTC.